This T cell receptor beta chain was sequenced for a study of shared clonotypes between healthy human individuals. For the study at large: Each donor's CD8 memory used one plate, CD8 naive two, each CD4 subset three.

Genomic DNA (from each subset) was split evenly across several immunoSEQ plates. Some 30,000 T cell genomes (about 210 ng DNA) went into each sorted-subset replicate. TCRdb's copy holds only in-frame clones and misses some; the assay was immunoSEQ multiplex PCR. The sample contains over 2 million clones, about 95% of which appear only once. This CDR3 has 11 residues. Germline V gene data show CDR1 as SGHRS and CDR2 as YFSETQ. Naive CD8 populations comprised CD45RO-negative cells positively selected for CCR7, excluding terminally differentiated effector memory CD45RA+ cells. Free of recent acute infections or vaccinations, the donors were healthy HIV-negative adults.

The V call is TRBV5-1, the J call TRBJ2-2; 7 bases align to TRBD2. The specimen sequenced was naive CD8+ T cells sorted from blood. This clonotype was obtained from a man between 18 and 29 years old in good health. The CDR3 bases are TGCGCTAGCGGGCCCACCGGGGAGCTGTTTTTT. It specifies CASGPTGELFF.